The 6 T cell receptor beta chains reported below all come from one sample, sequenced in a study of siplizumab effects on memory and regulatory T cells. Using immunoSEQ multiplex PCR, the repertoire was profiled, and TCRdb retains in-frame clones only, with some absent. This sample has approximately 120,000 clones, with about 91% found just once. Sequenced material: Tregs sorted from blood. The receptors were gathered from a human donor in good health.

The gene calls are TRBV19 and TRBJ2-3, with TRBD2 as a possible D gene (5 bases). Trimming took off 3 bases at V and 4 bases at J, with 14 bases between the two ends. CDR1 is LNHDA, CDR2 SQIVND, per germline (reference sequence). The CDR3 contains 15 residues. In DNA, the CDR3 is TGTGCCAGTAGTATTGAGGGCACACGGGCAGATACGCAGTATTTT. Translation gives CASSIEGTRADTQYF.

This clone was picked up one time. This chain joins TRBV6-5 and TRBJ1-2; D gene ambiguous. Germline V gives CDR1 MNHEY, CDR2 SVGAGI. V was trimmed by 10 bases and J by 4 bases, leaving 10 bases between them. This CDR3 spans 11 amino acids. This CDR3 reads CATGIGYGYTF. CDR3 sequence (DNA): TGTGCCACCGGTATCGGCTATGGCTACACCTTC.

This rearrangement joins TRBV6-5 to TRBJ2-5; 7 bases map to TRBD1. From germline, CDR1 is MNHEY and CDR2 SVGAGI. The CDR3 extends over 13 amino acids. The trim removed 3 bases at V and 5 bases at J, leaving 3 bases unmatched. In DNA form, the CDR3 reads TGTGCCAGCAGTTATACAGGGGTGGAGACCCAGTACTTC. It codes for CASSYTGVETQYF.

The chain uses TRBV6-5 and TRBJ1-2, with 8 bases lining up with TRBD1. This CDR3 comprises 13 residues. CDR1 is MNHEY and CDR2 is SVGAGI in the germline V gene. J lost 8 bases, V lost 6 bases, and 8 bases had no gene match. The CDR3 DNA reads as TGTGCCAGCAGACCACAGGGGGGCTTGGGCTACACCTTC. Protein product: CASRPQGGLGYTF.

This clone appeared a few times. This chain uses TRBV6-5 with TRBJ1-6; no clear D. CDR3 length: 13 residues. V was clipped by 2 bases and J by 12 bases, with 11 bases between them. The germline CDR1 and CDR2 sequences are MNHEY and SVGAGI. The CDR3 loop is CASSYGGFLPLHF. The CDR3 nucleotides are TGTGCCAGCAGTTACGGAGGCTTTTTACCCCTCCACTTT.

The genes are TRBV4-2 and TRBJ2-3, with TRBD2 matching over 16 bases. Germline V gene data show CDR1 as LGHNA and CDR2 as YNFKEQ. Trimming cost V 0 bases and J 6 bases; bases outside gene matches: 12. The CDR3 loop spans 20 amino acids. This CDR3 reads CASSQEATTGLAGGRDTQYF. DNA for the CDR3: TGTGCCAGCAGCCAAGAAGCGACCACGGGACTAGCGGGGGGGCGGGATACGCAGTATTTT.